These T cell receptor beta chains were read from a single sample in a study of T cell repertoires in cytomegalovirus infection. Using its own MiXCR run on the reads, TCRdb lists one record per CDR3 protein. This table has 150,000 to 200,000 distinct CDR3 sequences, roughly 9% appearing once. Sequencing input: PBMCs. All receptors come from a human donor in good health (CMV status not recorded). Some clones in this sample may be carry-over from other donors' samples. Both conserved end residues are part of each CDR3. The order of the fields is V gene, CDR3 protein.

V gene: TRBV7-2
CDR3 protein: CASSSRGGYIQTQYF

V gene: TRBV6-2/TRBV6-3
CDR3 protein: CATRDRGSGNTEAFF

V gene: TRBV28
CDR3 protein: CASTTFRTGELFF

V gene: TRBV27
CDR3 protein: CASSSRTGLGNQPQHF

V gene: TRBV7-8
CDR3 protein: CASSPRTSAGDSGELFF

V gene: TRBV19
CDR3 protein: CASRFENTGELFF

V gene: TRBV20-1
CDR3 protein: CSARADSSGANVLTF

V gene: TRBV19
CDR3 protein: CASSLNSQGGRTEAFF

V gene: TRBV28
CDR3 protein: CASSPGQGARGYVVKLFF

V gene: TRBV30
CDR3 protein: CAWTGSGYGYTF

V gene: TRBV6-2/TRBV6-3
CDR3 protein: CASSQGDSYEQYF

V gene: TRBV19
CDR3 protein: CASSGGQGRSQPQHF

V gene: TRBV20-1
CDR3 protein: CSAPRISTSTDTQYF

V gene: TRBV7-6
CDR3 protein: CASSLEDEPGHTIYF

V gene: TRBV6-2/TRBV6-3
CDR3 protein: CASSSRDRGGNQPQHF

V gene: TRBV6-2/TRBV6-3
CDR3 protein: CASSFSGAVYNEQFF

V gene: TRBV11-1
CDR3 protein: CASSRKEGVVEAFF

V gene: TRBV20-1
CDR3 protein: CSAGRGLYTEAFF

V gene: TRBV4-3
CDR3 protein: CASSSSAGLGGRRTDTQYF

V gene: TRBV7-8
CDR3 protein: CASSVESGSYEQYF

V gene: TRBV7-6
CDR3 protein: CASSLAEEQYF

V gene: TRBV20-1
CDR3 protein: CSAERENYEQYF

V gene: TRBV5-4
CDR3 protein: CASSRTAGPGANVLTF

V gene: TRBV15
CDR3 protein: CATSSPGRGPDYEQYF

V gene: TRBV20-1
CDR3 protein: CSATPQQGGLRNQPQHF

V gene: TRBV18
CDR3 protein: CASTPAGAGNEQFF

V gene: TRBV18
CDR3 protein: CASSPDRTGNQPQHF

V gene: TRBV20-1
CDR3 protein: CSAKREGRPYNEQFF

V gene: TRBV7-6
CDR3 protein: CASSLGLLETQYF

V gene: TRBV20-1
CDR3 protein: CSAIGDQPQHF

V gene: TRBV5-6
CDR3 protein: CASSLQYEQFF

V gene: TRBV12-3/TRBV12-4
CDR3 protein: CASSLTGTGRNYGYTF

V gene: TRBV7-2
CDR3 protein: CASSLVGSQNIQYF

V gene: TRBV7-2
CDR3 protein: CASSPGAISNQPQHF

V gene: TRBV7-2
CDR3 protein: CASSLDPGFNEKLFF